The entry that follows covers one T cell receptor (beta chain) sequence. Original data processing: Amplification with reference gene primers provided the estimates of nucleated cell counts. The protocol was immunoSEQ multiplex PCR, while the TCRdb copy is restricted to in-frame clones and leaves out a portion. The D gene and trimming were derived from the DNA, and the V and J assignments and clone size from that table. The table lists about 170,000 clones, 83% of them singletons, with roughly 2% in the top ten. This sample is part of a study of blood T cell repertoires in COVID-19. Looking at the study overall: There were acute and convalescent COVID-19 samples, and they came from the United States, Italy and Spain.

The sample was peripheral blood. The TCR was taken from a woman aged 80 or older with acute or convalescent COVID-19.

The DNA for the CDR3 is TGTGCCAGCTCGGAGACAGGGGGATTTCGGAGCAATCAGCCCCAGCATTTT. Translating gives CASSETGGFRSNQPQHF. The chain combines TRBV19 with TRBJ1-5, with 9 bases lining up with TRBD1. Germline lookup yields CDR1 LNHDA and CDR2 SQIVND (reference sequence). J was trimmed by 1 base and V by 9 bases; bases with no gene match: 13. The CDR3 runs to 17 residues.